A single sample gave rise to the 14 T cell receptor beta chains below, sequenced in a study of T cells after yellow fever vaccination. One entry per CDR3 protein results from TCRdb running MiXCR on the 5' RACE reads. Of some 560,000 distinct CDR3 sequences in the sample, less than 20% were seen once. Sample: PBMCs, taken around 5 days after the first yellow fever vaccination. Receptor source: a young man who received the YFV17D yellow fever vaccine.

This clonotype was observed a few times. The chain combines TRBV20-1 with TRBJ1-6; TRBD1 matches 12 bases. This CDR3 spans 14 amino acids. Trimming took 1 base from V and 10 from J; bases not matched to a gene: 2. CDR1 DFQATT and CDR2 SNEGSKA come from the germline V gene (reference sequence). CDR3 in DNA: TGCAGTGCTAGAGGGGGACAGGGGGCCTCACCCCTCCACTTT. Protein: CSARGGQGASPLHF.

The J gene is TRBJ2-3, the V gene TRBV7-9; tentative D call: TRBD2 (5 bases). The CDR3 runs 16 residues. Germline V gene data show CDR1 as SEHNR and CDR2 as FQNEAQ (reference sequence). Trimming took 5 bases from V and 0 from J, leaving 15 bases between them. In DNA, the CDR3 is TGTGCCAGCAGCCACGGGAAGGTGATTAGCACAGATACGCAGTATTTT. It specifies CASSHGKVISTDTQYF.

Here the CDR3 reads CASSPTVGRGGAQGGELFF. Here the CDR3 DNA reads TGTGCCAGCAGTCCCACCGTGGGGCGCGGGGGGGCTCAAGGCGGGGAGCTGTTTTTT. J is TRBJ2-2 and V is TRBV12-3 or TRBV12-4, with 9 bases lining up with TRBD2. CDR3 length: 19 amino acids. The J segment lost 7 bases and the V segment lost 5 bases, leaving 20 bases of the junction unmatched.

This clonotype was seen more than once but under ten times. The CDR3 bases are TGTGCCAGCAGTTACGGCCTGGGGAGCGAGCAGTACGTC. It yields the protein CASSYGLGSEQYV. The rearrangement joins TRBV6-6 to TRBJ2-7, with D possibly TRBD2 on 5 matching bases. V was trimmed by 2 bases and J by 6 bases, leaving 11 bases between them. There are 13 residues in the CDR3. CDR1 is MNHNY, CDR2 SVGAGI, per germline (reference sequence).

The V call is TRBV11-1, the J call TRBJ2-3; 11 bases fit TRBD2. The CDR3 sequence is 18 residues long. The germline V gene encodes CDR1 SGHAT and CDR2 FQDESV (reference sequence). The junction had 11 bases not matched to a gene; V was cut back by 2 bases and J by 4 bases. The CDR3 DNA sequence: TGTGCCAGCAGCTTAAGGGGTAGCGGGGGGGCCAGCGCAGATACGCAGTATTTT. Translated: CASSLRGSGGASADTQYF. Variable domain in full (rest from reference TRBV11-1 and TRBJ2-3): EAEVAQSPRYKITEKSQAVAFWCDPISGHATLYWYRQILGQGPELLVQFQDESVVDDSQLPKDRFSAERLKGVDSTLKIQPAELGDSAMYLCASSLRGSGGASADTQYFGPGTRLTVL.

This clonotype was seen only a few times. The V and J genes are TRBV6-1 and TRBJ2-7; 9 nucleotides align to TRBD1. There are 15 residues in the CDR3. The V gene's germline CDR1 is MNHNS and CDR2 SASEGT. Unmatched junction bases numbered 9, after V lost 6 bases and J lost 3 bases. The CDR3: CASRPQGQGDYEQYF. DNA for the CDR3: TGTGCCAGCAGGCCACAGGGACAGGGAGACTACGAGCAGTACTTC.

CDR3 amino acids: CASSVGLAGINEQFF. As DNA, the CDR3 is TGTGCCAGCAGCGTCGGACTAGCGGGTATCAATGAGCAGTTCTTC. V usage is TRBV11-2 and J usage is TRBJ2-1, with 11 bases identical to TRBD2. This CDR3 region has 15 residues. V was clipped by 5 bases and J by 6 bases; unmatched bases: 6. Per germline, CDR1 SGHAT and CDR2 FQNNGV.

This clonotype was found a few times. This chain connects TRBV7-9 to TRBJ1-2, with 8 bases aligning to TRBD1. The V gene's germline CDR1 is SEHNR and CDR2 FQNEAQ (reference sequence). J was trimmed by 7 bases and V by 5 bases; bases with no gene match: 9. The CDR3 covers 14 residues. The CDR3 loop is CASSPTLTGGGYTF. DNA for the CDR3: TGTGCCAGCAGCCCCACGCTAACAGGGGGTGGCTACACCTTC.

This clonotype has more than one count but fewer than ten. The rearrangement joins TRBV12-3 or TRBV12-4 to TRBJ2-5; weak D call: TRBD1 (6 bases). There are 11 residues in the CDR3. V was trimmed by 5 bases and J by 7 bases, leaving 8 bases between them. CDR3 DNA sequence: TGTGCCAGCAGTGAACAGGGGACCCAGTACTTC. As protein: CASSEQGTQYF.

This clonotype was seen a handful of times. This sequence joins TRBV20-1 and TRBJ1-1; D gene ambiguous. This CDR3 region has 12 residues. V lost 2 bases and J 1 base, leaving 5 bases between the germline ends. Germline assignment: CDR1 DFQATT and CDR2 SNEGSKA (reference sequence). The CDR3 sequence is CSARLWNTEAFF. For the CDR3, the DNA is TGCAGTGCTAGATTGTGGAACACTGAAGCTTTCTTT.

The gene calls are TRBV5-1 and TRBJ2-5, with D perhaps TRBD1 (5 bases). Germline CDR1 and CDR2: SGHRS and YFSETQ. This CDR3 is built from 14 residues. The V and J ends lost 4 bases and 7 bases respectively, with 17 bases between them. DNA of the CDR3: TGCGCCAGCAGCCTAAGACAGACCTCGTGGACCCAGTACTTC. Translated: CASSLRQTSWTQYF.

This clonotype has a handful of counts. This CDR3 is CASTPNSPTANYGYTF. The CDR3 DNA reads TGCGCCAGCACTCCCAATTCACCGACAGCTAACTATGGCTACACCTTC. V and J are TRBV4-1 and TRBJ1-2; weak D call: TRBD1 (5 bases). This CDR3 contains 16 residues. Trimming pared 7 bases from V and 0 bases from J, leaving 18 bases between. Per the germline V gene, CDR1 is MGHRA and CDR2 is YSYEKL.

This clonotype was seen only a few times. This sequence joins TRBV20-1 and TRBJ1-5; 8 bases line up with TRBD1. After removal of 0 bases from V and 2 bases from J, the junction contained 9 bases not matched to a gene. CDR3 size: 17 residues. The germline gives CDR1 DFQATT, CDR2 SNEGSKA (reference sequence). The CDR3 DNA follows: TGCAGTGCTAGAGATGTGCAGGGGGCGGTGGGCAATCAGCCCCAGCATTTT. The encoded protein is CSARDVQGAVGNQPQHF.

The J gene is TRBJ1-6, the V gene TRBV3-1; 9 bases line up with TRBD1. Germline CDR1 and CDR2: LGHDT and YNNKEL (reference sequence). CDR3 size: 14 residues. Losses at the gene ends were 5 bases for V and 8 bases for J; bases not matched to a gene: 4. The DNA for the CDR3 is TGTGCCAGCAGCGAGACAGGGGGGGATTCACCCCTCCACTTT. This gives the protein CASSETGGDSPLHF.